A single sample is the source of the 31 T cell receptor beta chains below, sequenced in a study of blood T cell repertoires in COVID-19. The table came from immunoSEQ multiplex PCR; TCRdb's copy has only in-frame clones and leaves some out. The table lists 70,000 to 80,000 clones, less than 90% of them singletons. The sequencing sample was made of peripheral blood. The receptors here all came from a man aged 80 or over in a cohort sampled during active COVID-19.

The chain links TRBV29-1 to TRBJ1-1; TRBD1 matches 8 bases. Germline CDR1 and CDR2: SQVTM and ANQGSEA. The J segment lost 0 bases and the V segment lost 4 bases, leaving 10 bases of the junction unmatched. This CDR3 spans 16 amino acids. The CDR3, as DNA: TGCAGCGTTGGATTTACAGGGGGTAAGATGAACACTGAAGCTTTCTTT. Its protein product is CSVGFTGGKMNTEAFF.

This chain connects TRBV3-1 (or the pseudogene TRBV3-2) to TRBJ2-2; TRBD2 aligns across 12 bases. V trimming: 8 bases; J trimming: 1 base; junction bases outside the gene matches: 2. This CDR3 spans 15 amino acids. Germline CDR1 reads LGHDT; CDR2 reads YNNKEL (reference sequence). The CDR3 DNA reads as TGTGCCAGCCAGGGACTAGCGGGGAACACCGGGGAGCTGTTTTTT. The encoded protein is CASQGLAGNTGELFF.

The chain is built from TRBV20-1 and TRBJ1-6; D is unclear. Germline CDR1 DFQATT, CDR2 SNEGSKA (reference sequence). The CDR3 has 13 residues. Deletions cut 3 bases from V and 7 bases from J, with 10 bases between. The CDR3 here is CSASTVVNSPLHF. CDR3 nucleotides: TGCAGTGCTAGTACCGTAGTGAATTCACCCCTCCACTTT.

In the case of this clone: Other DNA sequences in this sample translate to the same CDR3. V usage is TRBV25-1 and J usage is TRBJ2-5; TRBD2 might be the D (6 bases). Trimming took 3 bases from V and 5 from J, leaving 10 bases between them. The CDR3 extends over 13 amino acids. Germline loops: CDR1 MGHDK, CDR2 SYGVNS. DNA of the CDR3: TGTGCCAGCAGTGAGGGGGGTAGGGAGACCCAGTACTTC. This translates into CASSEGGRETQYF.

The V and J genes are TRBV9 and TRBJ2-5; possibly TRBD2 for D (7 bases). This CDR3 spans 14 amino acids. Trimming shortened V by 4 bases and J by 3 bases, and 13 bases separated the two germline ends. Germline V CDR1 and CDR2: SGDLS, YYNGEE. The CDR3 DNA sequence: TGTGCCAGCAGCTCCCGGGGGGCCGAAGAGACCCAGTACTTC. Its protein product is CASSSRGAEETQYF.

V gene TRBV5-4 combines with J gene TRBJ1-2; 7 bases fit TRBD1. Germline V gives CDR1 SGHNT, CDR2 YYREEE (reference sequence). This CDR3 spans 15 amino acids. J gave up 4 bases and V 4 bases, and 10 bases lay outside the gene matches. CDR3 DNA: TGTGCCAGCAGCACAAACAGGGGTTACGGCTATGGCTACACCTTC. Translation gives CASSTNRGYGYGYTF.

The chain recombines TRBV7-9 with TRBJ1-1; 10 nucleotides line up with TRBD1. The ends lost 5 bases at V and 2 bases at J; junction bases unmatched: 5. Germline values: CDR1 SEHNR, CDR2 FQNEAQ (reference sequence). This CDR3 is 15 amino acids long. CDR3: CASSPRTGGNTEAFF. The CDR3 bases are TGTGCCAGCAGCCCCCGGACAGGGGGAAACACTGAAGCTTTCTTT. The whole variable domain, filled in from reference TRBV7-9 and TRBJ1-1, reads DTGVSQNPRHKITKRGQNVTFRCDPISEHNRLYWYRQTLGQGPEFLTYFQNEAQLEKSRLLSDRFSAERPKGSFSTLEIQRTEQGDSAMYLCASSPRTGGNTEAFFGQGTRLTVV.

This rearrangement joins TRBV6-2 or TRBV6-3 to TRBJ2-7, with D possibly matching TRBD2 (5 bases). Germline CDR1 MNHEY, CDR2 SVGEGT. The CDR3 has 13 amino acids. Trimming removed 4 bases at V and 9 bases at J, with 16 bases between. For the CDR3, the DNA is TGTGCCAGCAGTTCAGAGGGAATATCGGTGCAGTACGTC. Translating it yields CASSSEGISVQYV.

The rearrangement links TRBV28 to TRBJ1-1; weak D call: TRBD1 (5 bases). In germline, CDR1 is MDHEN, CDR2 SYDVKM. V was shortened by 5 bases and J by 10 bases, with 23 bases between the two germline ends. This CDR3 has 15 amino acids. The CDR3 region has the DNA TGTGCCAGCAGTCCCCCCCGGGGCGCGGGACCAAGAGCTTTCTTT. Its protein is CASSPPRGAGPRAFF.

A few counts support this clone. The CDR3: CASRQGIDGKLFF. The CDR3 nucleotides read TGTGCCAGCAGACAGGGGATAGATGGAAAACTGTTTTTT. The chain combines TRBV2 with TRBJ1-4, with 7 bases that match TRBD1. The CDR3 totals 13 residues. Germline CDR1 is SNHLY and CDR2 is FYNNEI. Unmatched junction bases numbered 8, after V lost 6 bases and J lost 10 bases.

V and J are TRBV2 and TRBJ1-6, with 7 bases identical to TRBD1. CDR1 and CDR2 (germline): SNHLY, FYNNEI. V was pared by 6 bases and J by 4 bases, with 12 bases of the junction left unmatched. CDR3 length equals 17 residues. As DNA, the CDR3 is TGTGCCAGCAGGCCAGACAGGGCCCTGGGGTATAATTCACCCCTCCACTTT. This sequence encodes CASRPDRALGYNSPLHF. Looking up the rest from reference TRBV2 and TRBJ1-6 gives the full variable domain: EPEVTQTPSHQVTQMGQEVILRCVPISNHLYFYWYRQILGQKVEFLVSFYNNEISEKSEIFDDQFSVERPDGSNFTLKIRSTKLEDSAMYFCASRPDRALGYNSPLHFGNGTRLTVT.

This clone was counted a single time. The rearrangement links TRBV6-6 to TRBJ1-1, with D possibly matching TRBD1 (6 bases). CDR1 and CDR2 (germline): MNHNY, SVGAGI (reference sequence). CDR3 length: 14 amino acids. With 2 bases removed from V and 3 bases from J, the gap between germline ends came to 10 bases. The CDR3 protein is CASSYGGRDTEAFF. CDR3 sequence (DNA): TGTGCCAGCAGTTACGGGGGCAGGGACACTGAAGCTTTCTTT.

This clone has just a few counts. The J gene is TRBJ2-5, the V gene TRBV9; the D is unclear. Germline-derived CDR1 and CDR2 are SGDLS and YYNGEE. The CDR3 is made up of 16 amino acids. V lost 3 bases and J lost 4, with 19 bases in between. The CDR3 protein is CASSALTRGRGETQYF. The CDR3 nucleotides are TGTGCCAGCAGCGCGCTGACTCGAGGTAGAGGAGAGACCCAGTACTTC. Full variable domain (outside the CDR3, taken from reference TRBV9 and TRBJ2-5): DSGVTQTPKHLITATGQRVTLRCSPRSGDLSVYWYQQSLDQGLQFLIQYYNGEERAKGNILERFSAQQFPDLHSELNLSSLELGDSALYFCASSALTRGRGETQYFGPGTRLLVL.

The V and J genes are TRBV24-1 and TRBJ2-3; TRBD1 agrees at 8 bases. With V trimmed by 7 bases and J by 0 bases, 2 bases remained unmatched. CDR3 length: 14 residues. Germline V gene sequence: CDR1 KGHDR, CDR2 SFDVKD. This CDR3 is CATSGTGSTDTQYF. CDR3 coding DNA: TGTGCCACCAGCGGGACAGGTAGCACAGATACGCAGTATTTT.

The CDR3 nucleotides read TGTGCCAGCAGCGCGGGACTAGCGGGGGGGCTGGGGACCCAGTACTTC. This sequence encodes CASSAGLAGGLGTQYF. This sequence joins TRBV13 and TRBJ2-5; TRBD2 aligns across 16 bases. CDR3 length: 16 residues. V dropped 5 bases and J dropped 7; count of bases not matched to a gene: 7. CDR1 is PRHDT, CDR2 FYEKMQ, per germline (reference sequence).

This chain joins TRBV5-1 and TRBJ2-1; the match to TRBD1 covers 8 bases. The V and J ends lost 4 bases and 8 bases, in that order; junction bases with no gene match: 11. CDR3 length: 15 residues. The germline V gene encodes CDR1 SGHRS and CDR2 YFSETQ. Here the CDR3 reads CASSLTTGELDEQFF. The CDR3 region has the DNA TGCGCCAGCAGCCTCACGACAGGGGAGTTGGATGAGCAGTTCTTC.

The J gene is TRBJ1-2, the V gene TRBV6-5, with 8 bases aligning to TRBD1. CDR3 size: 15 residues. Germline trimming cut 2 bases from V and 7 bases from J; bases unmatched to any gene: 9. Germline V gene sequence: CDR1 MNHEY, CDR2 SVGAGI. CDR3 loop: CASSYHEQGGIGYTF. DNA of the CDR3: TGTGCCAGCAGTTACCACGAACAGGGGGGTATTGGCTACACCTTC.

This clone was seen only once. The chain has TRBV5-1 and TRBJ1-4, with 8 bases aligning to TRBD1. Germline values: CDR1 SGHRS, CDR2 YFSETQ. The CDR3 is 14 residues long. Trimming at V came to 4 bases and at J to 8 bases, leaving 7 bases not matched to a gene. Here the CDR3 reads CASSPPGTGEKLFF. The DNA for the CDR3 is TGCGCCAGCAGCCCCCCCGGGACAGGCGAAAAACTGTTTTTT.

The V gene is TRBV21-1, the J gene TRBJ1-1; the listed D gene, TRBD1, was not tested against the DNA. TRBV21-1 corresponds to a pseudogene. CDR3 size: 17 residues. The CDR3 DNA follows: TGTGCCAGCAGCAAAGATGACAGGGGGCAAATCGACACTGAAGCTTTCTTT. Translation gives CASSKDDRGQIDTEAFF.

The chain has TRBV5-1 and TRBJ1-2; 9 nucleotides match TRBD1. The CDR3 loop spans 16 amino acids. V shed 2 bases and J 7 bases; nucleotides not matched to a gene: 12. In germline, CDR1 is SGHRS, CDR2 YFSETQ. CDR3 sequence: CASSLGNTGGAGGYTF. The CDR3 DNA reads TGCGCCAGCAGCTTAGGGAATACAGGGGGCGCAGGTGGCTACACCTTC.

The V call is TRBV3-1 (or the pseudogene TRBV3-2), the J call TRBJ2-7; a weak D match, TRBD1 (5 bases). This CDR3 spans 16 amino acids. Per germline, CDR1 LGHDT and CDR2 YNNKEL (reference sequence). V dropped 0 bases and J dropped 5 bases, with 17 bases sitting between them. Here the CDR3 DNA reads TGTGCCAGCAGCCAAGAGGCTGGCGGCAGGGCCAACGAGCAGTACTTC. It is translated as CASSQEAGGRANEQYF.

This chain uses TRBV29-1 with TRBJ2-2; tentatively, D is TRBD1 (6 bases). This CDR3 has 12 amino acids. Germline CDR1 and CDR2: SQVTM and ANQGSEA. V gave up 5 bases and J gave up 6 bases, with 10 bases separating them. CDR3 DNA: TGCAGCGTTTCACAGGGTGCCGGGGAGCTGTTTTTT. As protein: CSVSQGAGELFF.

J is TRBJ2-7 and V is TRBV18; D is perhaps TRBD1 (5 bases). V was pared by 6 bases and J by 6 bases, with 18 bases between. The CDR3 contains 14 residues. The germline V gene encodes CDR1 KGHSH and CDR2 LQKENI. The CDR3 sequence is CASSARGTGGEQYF. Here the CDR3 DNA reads TGTGCCAGCTCGGCCCGAGGCACAGGCGGCGAGCAGTACTTC.

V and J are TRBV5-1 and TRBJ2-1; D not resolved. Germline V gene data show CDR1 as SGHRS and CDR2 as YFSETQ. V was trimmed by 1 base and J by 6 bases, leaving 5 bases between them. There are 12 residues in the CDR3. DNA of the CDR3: TGCGCCAGCAGCTTGCCCGGCAATGAGCAGTTCTTC. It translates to CASSLPGNEQFF.

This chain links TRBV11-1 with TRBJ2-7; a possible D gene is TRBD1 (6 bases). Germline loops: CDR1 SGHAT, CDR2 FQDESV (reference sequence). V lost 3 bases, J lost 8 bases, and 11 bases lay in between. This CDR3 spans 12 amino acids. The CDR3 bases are TGTGCCAGCAGCTTGCAGGGGAGTAAGCAGTACGTC. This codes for CASSLQGSKQYV.

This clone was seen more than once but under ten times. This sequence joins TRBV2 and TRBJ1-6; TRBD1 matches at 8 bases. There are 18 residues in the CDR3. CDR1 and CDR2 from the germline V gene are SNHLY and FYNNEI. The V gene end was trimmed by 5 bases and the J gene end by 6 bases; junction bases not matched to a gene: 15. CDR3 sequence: CASSLTGQGLQGNSPLHF. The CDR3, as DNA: TGTGCCAGCAGTCTGACCGGACAGGGCCTACAGGGTAATTCACCCCTCCACTTT.

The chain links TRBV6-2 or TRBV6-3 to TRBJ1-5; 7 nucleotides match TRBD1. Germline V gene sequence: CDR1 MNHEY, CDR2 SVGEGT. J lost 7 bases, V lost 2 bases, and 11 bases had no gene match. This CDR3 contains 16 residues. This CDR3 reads CASSYAQGYLGQPQHF. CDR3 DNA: TGTGCCAGCAGTTACGCACAGGGGTATTTGGGGCAGCCCCAGCATTTT.

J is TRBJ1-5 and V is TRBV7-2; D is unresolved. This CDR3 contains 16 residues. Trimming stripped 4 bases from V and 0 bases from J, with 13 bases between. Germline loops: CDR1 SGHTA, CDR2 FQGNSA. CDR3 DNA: TGTGCCAGCAGCTACAAAGCAGCTAGTAGCAATCAGCCCCAGCATTTT. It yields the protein CASSYKAASSNQPQHF.

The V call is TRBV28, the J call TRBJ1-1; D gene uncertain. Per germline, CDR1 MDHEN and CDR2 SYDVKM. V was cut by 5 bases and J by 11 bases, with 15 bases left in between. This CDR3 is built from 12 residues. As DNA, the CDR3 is TGTGCCAGCAGTCCCCTTTCACGGGAGGCTTTCTTT. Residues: CASSPLSREAFF.

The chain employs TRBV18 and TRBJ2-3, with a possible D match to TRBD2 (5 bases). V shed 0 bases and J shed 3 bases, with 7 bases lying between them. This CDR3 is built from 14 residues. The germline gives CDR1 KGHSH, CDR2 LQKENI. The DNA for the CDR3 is TGTGCCAGCTCACCACCCACGGGAACAGATACGCAGTATTTT. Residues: CASSPPTGTDTQYF. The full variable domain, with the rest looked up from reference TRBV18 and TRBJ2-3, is NAGVMQNPRHLVRRRGQEARLRCSPMKGHSHVYWYRQLPEEGLKFMVYLQKENIIDESGMPKERFSAEFPKEGPSILRIQQVVRGDSAAYFCASSPPTGTDTQYFGPGTRLTVL.

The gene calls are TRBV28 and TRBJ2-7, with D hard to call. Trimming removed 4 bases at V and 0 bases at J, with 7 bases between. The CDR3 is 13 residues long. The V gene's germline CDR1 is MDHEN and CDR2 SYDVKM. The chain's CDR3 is CASSSDNSYEQYV. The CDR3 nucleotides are TGTGCCAGCAGTTCCGACAACTCCTACGAGCAGTACGTC.